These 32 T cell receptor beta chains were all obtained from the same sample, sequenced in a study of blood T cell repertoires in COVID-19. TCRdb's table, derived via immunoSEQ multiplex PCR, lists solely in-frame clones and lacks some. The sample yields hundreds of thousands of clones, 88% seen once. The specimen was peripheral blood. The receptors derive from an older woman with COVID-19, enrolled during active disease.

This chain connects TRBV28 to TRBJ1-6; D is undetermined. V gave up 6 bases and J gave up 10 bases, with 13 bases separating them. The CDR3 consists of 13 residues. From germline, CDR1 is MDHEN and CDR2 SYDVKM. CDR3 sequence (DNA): TGTGCCAGCAGCCGGGTTGGGTCCTCACCCCTCCACTTT. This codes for CASSRVGSSPLHF.

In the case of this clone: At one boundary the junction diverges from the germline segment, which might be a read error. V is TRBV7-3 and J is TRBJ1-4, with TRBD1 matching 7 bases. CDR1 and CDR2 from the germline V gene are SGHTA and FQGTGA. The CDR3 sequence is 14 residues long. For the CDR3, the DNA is TGTGCCAGCAGCTCAGACAGGGAGGCCGGAAAAACTGTTTTT. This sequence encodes CASSSDREAGKTVF.

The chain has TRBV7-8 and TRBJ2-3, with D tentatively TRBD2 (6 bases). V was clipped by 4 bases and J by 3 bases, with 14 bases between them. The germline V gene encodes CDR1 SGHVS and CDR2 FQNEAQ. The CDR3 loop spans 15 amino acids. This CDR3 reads CASSSGGYVTDTQYF. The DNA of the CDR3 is TGTGCCAGCAGCTCCGGAGGGTATGTGACAGATACGCAGTATTTT.

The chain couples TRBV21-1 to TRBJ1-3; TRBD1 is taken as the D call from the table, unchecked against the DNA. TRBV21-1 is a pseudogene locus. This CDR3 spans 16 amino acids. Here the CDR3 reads CASSKGDRGQGNTIYF. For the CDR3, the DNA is TGTGCCAGCAGCAAGGGGGACAGGGGGCAAGGAAACACCATATATTTT.

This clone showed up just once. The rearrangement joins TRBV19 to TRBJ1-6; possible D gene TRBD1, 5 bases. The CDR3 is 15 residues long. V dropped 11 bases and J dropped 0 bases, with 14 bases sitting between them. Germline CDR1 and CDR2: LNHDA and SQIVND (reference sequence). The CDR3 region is CARLRDGSYNSPLHF. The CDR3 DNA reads TGTGCCCGTCTCAGGGATGGCTCCTATAATTCACCCCTCCACTTT.

The CDR3, as DNA: TGCGCCAGCAGCCCAACTAGCGGGGTCCGCACAGATACGCAGTATTTT. Amino acids: CASSPTSGVRTDTQYF. The chain couples TRBV4-1 to TRBJ2-3, with 10 nucleotides matching TRBD2. The length of the CDR3 is 16 residues. Germline CDR1 and CDR2: MGHRA and YSYEKL. Trimming took 4 bases from V and 1 from J; bases not matched to a gene: 5.

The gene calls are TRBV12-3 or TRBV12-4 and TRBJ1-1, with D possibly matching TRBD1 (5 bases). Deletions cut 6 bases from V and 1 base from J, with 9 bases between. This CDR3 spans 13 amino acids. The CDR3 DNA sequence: TGTGCCAGCAGCCTGACAGAGAACACTGAAGCTTTCTTT. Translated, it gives CASSLTENTEAFF.

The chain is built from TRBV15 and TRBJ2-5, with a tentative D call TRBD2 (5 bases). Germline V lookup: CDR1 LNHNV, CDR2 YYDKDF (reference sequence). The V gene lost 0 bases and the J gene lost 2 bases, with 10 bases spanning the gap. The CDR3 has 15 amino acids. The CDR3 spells CATSRDFGGQETQYF. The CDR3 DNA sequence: TGTGCCACCAGCAGAGATTTCGGCGGGCAAGAGACCCAGTACTTC.

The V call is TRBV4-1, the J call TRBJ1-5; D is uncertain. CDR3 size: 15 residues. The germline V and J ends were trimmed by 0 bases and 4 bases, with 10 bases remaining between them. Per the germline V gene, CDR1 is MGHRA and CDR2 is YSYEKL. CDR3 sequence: CASSQDRRENQPQHF. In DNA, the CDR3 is TGCGCCAGCAGCCAAGATAGGAGGGAAAATCAGCCCCAGCATTTT.

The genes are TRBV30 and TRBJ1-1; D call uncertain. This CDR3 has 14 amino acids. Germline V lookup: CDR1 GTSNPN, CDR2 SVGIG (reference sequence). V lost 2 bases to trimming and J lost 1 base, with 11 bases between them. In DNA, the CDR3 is TGTGCCTGGAGTCTCGGAGGGTGGAACACTGAAGCTTTCTTT. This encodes CAWSLGGWNTEAFF.

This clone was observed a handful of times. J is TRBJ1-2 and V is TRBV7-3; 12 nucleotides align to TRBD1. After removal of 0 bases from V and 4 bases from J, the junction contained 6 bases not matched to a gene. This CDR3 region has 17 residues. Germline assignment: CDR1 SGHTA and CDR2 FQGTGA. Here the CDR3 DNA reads TGTGCCAGCAGCTTAACCGCAGGGACAGGGGGCGGCTATGGCTACACCTTC. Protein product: CASSLTAGTGGGYGYTF.

The CDR3 DNA sequence: TGCGCCAGCAGTCCTCGCCCGGGTCTGACCAGCAATCAGCCCCAGCATTTT. This codes for CASSPRPGLTSNQPQHF. The chain couples TRBV5-1 to TRBJ1-5, with unresolved D. V lost 5 bases to trimming and J lost 1 base, with 19 bases between them. This CDR3 is 17 amino acids long. CDR1 is SGHRS, CDR2 YFSETQ, per germline.

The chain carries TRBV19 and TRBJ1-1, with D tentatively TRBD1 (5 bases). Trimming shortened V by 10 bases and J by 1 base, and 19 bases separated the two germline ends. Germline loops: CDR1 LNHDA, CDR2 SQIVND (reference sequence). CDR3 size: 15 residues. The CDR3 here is CATRPLATENTEAFF. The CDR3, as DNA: TGTGCCACTAGACCCTTGGCGACAGAGAACACTGAAGCTTTCTTT.

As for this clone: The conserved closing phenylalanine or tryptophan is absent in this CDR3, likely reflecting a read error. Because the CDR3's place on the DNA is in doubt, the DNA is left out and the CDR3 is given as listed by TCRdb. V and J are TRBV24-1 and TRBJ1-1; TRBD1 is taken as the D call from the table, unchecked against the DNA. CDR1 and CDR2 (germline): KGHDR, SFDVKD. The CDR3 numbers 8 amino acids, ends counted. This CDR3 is CATARQPI.

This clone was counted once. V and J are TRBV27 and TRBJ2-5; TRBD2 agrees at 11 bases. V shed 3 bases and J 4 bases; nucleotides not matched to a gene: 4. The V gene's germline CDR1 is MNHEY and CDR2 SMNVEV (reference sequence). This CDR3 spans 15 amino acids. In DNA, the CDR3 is TGTGCCAGCAGTTTGAGACTAGCGGGGTCAGAGACCCAGTACTTC. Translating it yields CASSLRLAGSETQYF.

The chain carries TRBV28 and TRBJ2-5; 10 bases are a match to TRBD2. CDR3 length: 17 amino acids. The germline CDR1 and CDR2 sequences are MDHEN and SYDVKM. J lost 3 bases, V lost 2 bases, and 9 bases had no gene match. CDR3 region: CASSLPSELAGKETQYF. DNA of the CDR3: TGTGCCAGCAGTTTACCGTCAGAACTAGCGGGAAAAGAGACCCAGTACTTC.

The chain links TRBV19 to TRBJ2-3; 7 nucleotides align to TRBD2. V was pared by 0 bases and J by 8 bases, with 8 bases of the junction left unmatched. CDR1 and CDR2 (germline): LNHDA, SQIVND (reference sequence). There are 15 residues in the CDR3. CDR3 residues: CASSIDLERGFTQYF. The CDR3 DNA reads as TGTGCCAGTAGTATAGATCTGGAGCGGGGATTTACGCAGTATTTT.

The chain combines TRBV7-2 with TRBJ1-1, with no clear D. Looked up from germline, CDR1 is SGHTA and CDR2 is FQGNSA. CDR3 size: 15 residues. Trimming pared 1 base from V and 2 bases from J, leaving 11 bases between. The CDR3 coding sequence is TGTGCCAGCAGCTTAGGAGATAACCTCAACACTGAAGCTTTCTTT. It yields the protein CASSLGDNLNTEAFF. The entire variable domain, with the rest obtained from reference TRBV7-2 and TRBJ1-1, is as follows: GAGVSQSPSNKVTEKGKDVELRCDPISGHTALYWYRQSLGQGLEFLIYFQGNSAPDKSGLPSDRFSAERTGGSVSTLTIQRTQQEDSAVYLCASSLGDNLNTEAFFGQGTRLTVV.

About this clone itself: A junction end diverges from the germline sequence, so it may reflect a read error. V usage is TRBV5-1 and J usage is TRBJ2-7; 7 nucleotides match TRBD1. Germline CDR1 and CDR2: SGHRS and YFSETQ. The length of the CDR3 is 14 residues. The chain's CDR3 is CTSSFSQGEYEQYF. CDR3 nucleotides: TGCACCAGCAGCTTCTCCCAGGGGGAGTACGAGCAGTACTTC.

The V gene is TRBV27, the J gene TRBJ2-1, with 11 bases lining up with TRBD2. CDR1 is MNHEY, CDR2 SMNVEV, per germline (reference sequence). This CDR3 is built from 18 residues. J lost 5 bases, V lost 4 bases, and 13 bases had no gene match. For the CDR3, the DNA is TGTGCCAGCAGTTCATCCCCCCCACTAGCGGGGGCAAACAATGAGCAGTTCTTC. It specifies CASSSSPPLAGANNEQFF.

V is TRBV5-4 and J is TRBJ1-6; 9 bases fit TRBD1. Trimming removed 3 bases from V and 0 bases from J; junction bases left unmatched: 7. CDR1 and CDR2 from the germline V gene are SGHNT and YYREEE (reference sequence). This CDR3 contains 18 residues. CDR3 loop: CASSSRDRESSYNSPLHF. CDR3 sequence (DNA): TGTGCCAGCAGCTCCCGGGACAGGGAAAGCTCCTATAATTCACCCCTCCACTTT.

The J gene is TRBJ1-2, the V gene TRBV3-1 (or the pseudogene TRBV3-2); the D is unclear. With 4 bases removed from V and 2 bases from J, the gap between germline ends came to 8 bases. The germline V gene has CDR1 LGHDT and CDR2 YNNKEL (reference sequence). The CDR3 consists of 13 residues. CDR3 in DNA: TGTGCCAGCAGCCGGCAGATCAACTATGGCTACACCTTC. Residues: CASSRQINYGYTF.

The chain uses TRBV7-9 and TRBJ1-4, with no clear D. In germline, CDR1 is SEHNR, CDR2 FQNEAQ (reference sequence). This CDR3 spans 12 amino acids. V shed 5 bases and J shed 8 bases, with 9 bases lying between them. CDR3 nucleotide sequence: TGTGCCAGCAGCCCTAAGGAGGAAAAACTGTTTTTT. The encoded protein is CASSPKEEKLFF.

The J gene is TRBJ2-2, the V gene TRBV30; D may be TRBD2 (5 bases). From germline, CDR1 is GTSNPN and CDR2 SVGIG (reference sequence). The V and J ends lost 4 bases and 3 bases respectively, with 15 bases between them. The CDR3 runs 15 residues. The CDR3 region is CAWTPGKGYTGELFF. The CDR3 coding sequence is TGTGCCTGGACCCCCGGGAAGGGCTACACCGGGGAGCTGTTTTTT.

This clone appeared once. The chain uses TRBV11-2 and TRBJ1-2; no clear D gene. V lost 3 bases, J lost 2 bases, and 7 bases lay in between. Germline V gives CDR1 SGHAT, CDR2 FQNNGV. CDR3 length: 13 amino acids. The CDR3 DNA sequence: TGTGCCAGCAGCTTGGGCTTCAACTATGGCTACACCTTC. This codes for CASSLGFNYGYTF.

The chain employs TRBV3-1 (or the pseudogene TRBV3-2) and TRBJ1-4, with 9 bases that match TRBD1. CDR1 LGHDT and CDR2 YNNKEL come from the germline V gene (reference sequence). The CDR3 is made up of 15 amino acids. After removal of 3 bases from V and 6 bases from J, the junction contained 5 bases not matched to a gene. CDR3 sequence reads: CASSHPGQGHEKLFF. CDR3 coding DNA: TGTGCCAGCAGCCATCCGGGACAGGGCCATGAAAAACTGTTTTTT.

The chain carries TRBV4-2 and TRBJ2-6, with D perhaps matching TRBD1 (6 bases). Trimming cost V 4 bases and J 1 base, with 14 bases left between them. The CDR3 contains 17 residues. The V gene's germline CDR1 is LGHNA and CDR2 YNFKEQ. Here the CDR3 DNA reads TGTGCCAGCAGCCTTCCCCCCACAGGGTCTGGGGCCAACGTCCTGACTTTC. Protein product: CASSLPPTGSGANVLTF.

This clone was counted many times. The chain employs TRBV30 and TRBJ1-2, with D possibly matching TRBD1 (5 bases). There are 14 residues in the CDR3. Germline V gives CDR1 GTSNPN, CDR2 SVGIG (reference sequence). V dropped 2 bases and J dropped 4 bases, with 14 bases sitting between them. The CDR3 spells CAWSLGAISYGYTF. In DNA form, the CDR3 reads TGTGCCTGGAGTCTTGGGGCCATCTCCTATGGCTACACCTTC.

The CDR3 DNA is TGTGCCAGCAGTGGGGCAGGGGTTAAAGACTATGGCTACACCTTC. The encoded protein is CASSGAGVKDYGYTF. This chain links TRBV2 with TRBJ1-2, with TRBD1 as a possible D gene (6 bases). The CDR3 contains 15 residues. Trimming cost V 4 bases and J 3 bases, with 15 bases left between them. CDR1 SNHLY and CDR2 FYNNEI come from the germline V gene.

This CDR3 is CASSLMLETGELFF. The CDR3 coding sequence is TGTGCCAGCAGCTTAATGCTGGAGACCGGGGAGCTGTTTTTT. The chain links TRBV7-3 to TRBJ2-2; the D is unclear. V was pared by 1 base and J by 5 bases, with 8 bases between. CDR3 size: 14 residues. Germline V gene data show CDR1 as SGHTA and CDR2 as FQGTGA.

The CDR3 region is CASSSQDRPFYEQYF. CDR3 sequence (DNA): TGTGCCAGCAGCAGCCAGGACAGGCCGTTTTACGAGCAGTACTTC. The rearrangement joins TRBV7-2 to TRBJ2-7; 7 bases match TRBD1. This CDR3 contains 15 residues. Germline V gene lookup returns CDR1 SGHTA and CDR2 FQGNSA. J was trimmed by 4 bases and V by 5 bases; bases with no gene match: 11.

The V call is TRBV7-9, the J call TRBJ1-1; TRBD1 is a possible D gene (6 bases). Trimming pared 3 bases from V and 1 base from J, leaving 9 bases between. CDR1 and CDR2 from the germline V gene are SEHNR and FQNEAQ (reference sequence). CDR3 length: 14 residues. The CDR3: CASSFRGQNTEAFF. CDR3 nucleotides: TGTGCCAGCAGCTTCAGGGGACAGAACACTGAAGCTTTCTTT. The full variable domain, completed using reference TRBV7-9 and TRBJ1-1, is DTGVSQNPRHKITKRGQNVTFRCDPISEHNRLYWYRQTLGQGPEFLTYFQNEAQLEKSRLLSDRFSAERPKGSFSTLEIQRTEQGDSAMYLCASSFRGQNTEAFFGQGTRLTVV.